This T cell receptor (beta chain) was recovered during a study of T cell changes during pregnancy in multiple sclerosis. Only in-frame clones appear in the TCRdb table, and some are missing; sequencing was by immunoSEQ multiplex PCR. In the table there are approximately 100,000 clones, about 90% of which are singletons. Germline lookup yields CDR1 SEHNR and CDR2 FQNEAQ (reference sequence). CDR3 length equals 16 residues. The V and J ends lost 2 bases and 4 bases respectively, with 17 bases between them. The chain couples TRBV7-9 to TRBJ1-1, with D unresolved. The sample here was peripheral blood, taken after pregnancy. This sequence was found in a female donor in good health, enrolled as a control in a pregnancy study. CDR3 in DNA: TGTGCCAGCAGCTTAAAGGGTCACAGTGGAGGCACTGAAGCTTTCTTT. Translation: CASSLKGHSGGTEAFF.